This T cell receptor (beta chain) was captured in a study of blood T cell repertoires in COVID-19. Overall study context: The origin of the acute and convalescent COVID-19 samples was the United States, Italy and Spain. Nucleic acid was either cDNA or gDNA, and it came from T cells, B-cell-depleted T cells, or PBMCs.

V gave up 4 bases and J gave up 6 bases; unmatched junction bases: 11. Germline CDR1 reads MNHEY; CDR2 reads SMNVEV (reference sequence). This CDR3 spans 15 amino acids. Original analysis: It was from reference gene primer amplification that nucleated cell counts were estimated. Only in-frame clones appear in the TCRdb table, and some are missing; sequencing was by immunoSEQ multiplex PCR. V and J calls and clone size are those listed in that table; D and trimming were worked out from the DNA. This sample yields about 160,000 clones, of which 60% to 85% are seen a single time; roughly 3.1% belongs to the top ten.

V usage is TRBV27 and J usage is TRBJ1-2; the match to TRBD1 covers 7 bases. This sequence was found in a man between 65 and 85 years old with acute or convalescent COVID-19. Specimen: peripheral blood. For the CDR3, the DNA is TGTGCCAGCAGTTCCGGAGCGACAGGGACAAATGGCTACACCTTC. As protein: CASSSGATGTNGYTF.